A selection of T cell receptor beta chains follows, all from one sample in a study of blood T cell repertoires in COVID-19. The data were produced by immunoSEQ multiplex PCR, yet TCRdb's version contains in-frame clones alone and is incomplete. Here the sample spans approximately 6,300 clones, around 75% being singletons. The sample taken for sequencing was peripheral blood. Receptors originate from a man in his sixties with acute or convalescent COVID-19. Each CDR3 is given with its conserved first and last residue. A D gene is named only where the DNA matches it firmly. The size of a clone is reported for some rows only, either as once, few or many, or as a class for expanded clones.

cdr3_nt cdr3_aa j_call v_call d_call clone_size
TGCGCCAGCAGCTCAGGGGGCGTCGGCGGCTACACCTTC CASSSGGVGGYTF TRBJ1-2 TRBV5-1 TRBD1 .
TGTGCCAGCAGTCAGACAGGGGGTCATTACGAGCAGTACTTC CASSQTGGHYEQYF TRBJ2-7 TRBV6-5 TRBD1 few
TGTGCCAGTAGTACCTCACCGCGACAGGGAATTGGGAACTATGGCTACACCTTC CASSTSPRQGIGNYGYTF TRBJ1-2 TRBV19 TRBD1 few
TGCAGCGCCCAGCCTAGCGTGGGGGCCAACGTCCTGACTTTC CSAQPSVGANVLTF TRBJ2-6 TRBV29-1 . .
TGTGCCAGCAGCTTAGTCCCTGTCACGGTTTATGGCTACACCTTC CASSLVPVTVYGYTF TRBJ1-2 TRBV7-9 . .
TGTGCCAGCAGTTACAAGCCGGGACAGTTGTACGAGCAGTACTTC CASSYKPGQLYEQYF TRBJ2-7 TRBV6-5 TRBD1 once
TGTGCCAGCAGCGTAGTTTTCGGGGGGGCCTCTGGCACAGATACGCAGTATTTT CASSVVFGGASGTDTQYF TRBJ2-3 TRBV9 TRBD2 once
TGTGCCAGCAGCCTTCAGGGACTCTATGGCTACACCTTC CASSLQGLYGYTF TRBJ1-2 TRBV9 . .
TGTGCCAGCAGTTTTTCAGGGGTCCCTGAAGCTTTCTTT CASSFSGVPEAFF TRBJ1-1 TRBV28 . .
TGTGCCAGCAGCCGACAGGGGGCTGGCGAGCAGTACTTC CASSRQGAGEQYF TRBJ2-7 TRBV13 TRBD1 .
TGTGCCAGCAGCTGCGCACTTCCTTTCTCTGAGACCCAGTACTTC CASSCALPFSETQYF TRBJ2-5 TRBV3-1/TRBV3-2 . .
TGCAGCGTAACCCGATCGACTCGTGGGTCCTACGAGCAGTACTTC CSVTRSTRGSYEQYF TRBJ2-7 TRBV29-1 . .
TGTGCCAGCAGCTCCCGACAGGGGAGCACAGATACGCAGTATTTT CASSSRQGSTDTQYF TRBJ2-3 TRBV9 TRBD1 .
TGTGCCAGCAGCTTCCCCCTTTTGCGGCAGGGGCGCGTTTTAAATGAGCAGTTCTTC CASSFPLLRQGRVLNEQFF TRBJ2-1 TRBV7-2 . .
TGTGCCAGCAGTTATACAGGGACTGGCTACACCTTC CASSYTGTGYTF TRBJ1-2 TRBV6-1 . .
TGTGCCAGCAGTTTGACCCGGGACAGGTCCCAAGAGACCCAGTACTTC CASSLTRDRSQETQYF TRBJ2-5 TRBV6-5 TRBD1 .
TGTGCCAGCAGCTTAACAGGGATTTTGGACGCTGAAGCTTTCTTT CASSLTGILDAEAFF TRBJ1-1 TRBV5-5 . .
TGCGCCAGCAGCCTTGGACAGTCCAGGGCAGATACGCAGTATTTT CASSLGQSRADTQYF TRBJ2-3 TRBV4-3 . .
TGCGCCAGCAGCCAAGTATGGGCAGCAGATAGCAATCAGCCCCAGCATTTT CASSQVWAADSNQPQHF TRBJ1-5 TRBV4-3 . .
TGTGCCACGAGTAACGGCGGGACTAGCGTCATCAATGAGCAGTTCTTC CATSNGGTSVINEQFF TRBJ2-1 TRBV24-1 TRBD2 .
TGTGCCACCAGCAGAGAACAGGGGAGCAATCAGCCCCAGCATTTT CATSREQGSNQPQHF TRBJ1-5 TRBV15 TRBD1 .
TGTGCCAGCAGCGTAAGGGACAGCCCTTCTCGGGACACTGAAGCTTTCTTT CASSVRDSPSRDTEAFF TRBJ1-1 TRBV9 TRBD1 few
TGTGCCAGCAGTTCGACAGAGAACTATGGCTACACCTTC CASSSTENYGYTF TRBJ1-2 TRBV12-3/TRBV12-4 . .
TGTGCCAGCTCACCGGGACAGGGCTCTGGCTACACCTTC CASSPGQGSGYTF TRBJ1-2 TRBV18 TRBD1 .
TGCGCCAGCAGCCAGAACCCTCCGGACAGGGCGCCCACTGAAGCTTTCTTT CASSQNPPDRAPTEAFF TRBJ1-1 TRBV5-1 TRBD1 .
TGTGCCAGCAGTGTGGTGACTTCGAACACCGGGGAGCTGTTTTTT CASSVVTSNTGELFF TRBJ2-2 TRBV2 . .
TGTGCCAGCAGCCAAGATAAAGGGAGCGAGGTCCAGTACTTC CASSQDKGSEVQYF TRBJ2-5 TRBV3-1/TRBV3-2 . once
TGCGCCAGCAGCTTACAGGGGACAACCTATAATTCACCCCTCCACTTT CASSLQGTTYNSPLHF TRBJ1-6 TRBV5-1 TRBD1 .
TGTGCCAGCAGTCGCTCTGGAAACACCATATATTTT CASSRSGNTIYF TRBJ1-3 TRBV6-2/TRBV6-3 . .
TGCGCCAGCGGAGAAGGGACACTCTCTGGGGCCAACGTCCTGACTTTC CASGEGTLSGANVLTF TRBJ2-6 TRBV5-1 . .
TGTGCCTGGAGTGTAGGAGTAGGTGCCGGGGAGCTGTTTTTT CAWSVGVGAGELFF TRBJ2-2 TRBV30 . .
TGCAGCGCCATCCAGGGTTCGAACTATGGCTACACCTTC CSAIQGSNYGYTF TRBJ1-2 TRBV29-1 . .
TGTGCCAGCAGTTTGCCAGGCTGGGTCACCGGGGAGCTGTTTTTT CASSLPGWVTGELFF TRBJ2-2 TRBV27 . .
TGTGCCAGCCGACAGGGCGGGCCCGATACGCAGTATTTT CASRQGGPDTQYF TRBJ2-3 TRBV18 TRBD1 .
TGTGCCAGCAGCTTAGGACTAGTCCAGCAGTTCTTC CASSLGLVQQFF TRBJ2-1 TRBV7-8 . few
TGTGCCAGCAAACCTAGGAGCAGGGCCTACAATGAGCAGTTCTTC CASKPRSRAYNEQFF TRBJ2-1 TRBV27 . once
TGTGCCAGCAGCTTAGTAGGGGGTAGGTTCTACAATGAGCAGTTCTTC CASSLVGGRFYNEQFF TRBJ2-1 TRBV11-2 . .
TGCGCCAGCAGCCAAGATTCGGCTAGCGGCTGGAATGAGCAGTTCTTC CASSQDSASGWNEQFF TRBJ2-1 TRBV4-1 TRBD2 .
TGTGCCAGTAGTATGGGGACAGGGGAGAGTGAAAAACTGTTTTTT CASSMGTGESEKLFF TRBJ1-4 TRBV19 TRBD1 few
TGTGCCAGCACGGGGCCGGGACAGGGTAATCAGCCCCAGCATTTT CASTGPGQGNQPQHF TRBJ1-5 TRBV2 TRBD1 .
TGTGCCAGCAGCTTAGGGCGGGGTCCTTCTGCTGAGACCCAGTACTTC CASSLGRGPSAETQYF TRBJ2-5 TRBV11-2 . .
TGTGCCTGGAGTCAAGGGGACTCTGGAAACACCATATATTTT CAWSQGDSGNTIYF TRBJ1-3 TRBV30 . .
TGTGCCAGCAGTTACTCGGGGCAGACCCTCTCCTATAATTCACCCCTCCACTTT CASSYSGQTLSYNSPLHF TRBJ1-6 TRBV6-2/TRBV6-3 . .
TGTGCCAGCAGCTTAGTTGGGGGACAGGGATTCTCTGAAGCTTTCTTT CASSLVGGQGFSEAFF TRBJ1-1 TRBV11-2 TRBD1 few
TGTGCCTGGCAGTACTCCTACGAGCAGTACTTC CAWQYSYEQYF TRBJ2-7 TRBV30 . .